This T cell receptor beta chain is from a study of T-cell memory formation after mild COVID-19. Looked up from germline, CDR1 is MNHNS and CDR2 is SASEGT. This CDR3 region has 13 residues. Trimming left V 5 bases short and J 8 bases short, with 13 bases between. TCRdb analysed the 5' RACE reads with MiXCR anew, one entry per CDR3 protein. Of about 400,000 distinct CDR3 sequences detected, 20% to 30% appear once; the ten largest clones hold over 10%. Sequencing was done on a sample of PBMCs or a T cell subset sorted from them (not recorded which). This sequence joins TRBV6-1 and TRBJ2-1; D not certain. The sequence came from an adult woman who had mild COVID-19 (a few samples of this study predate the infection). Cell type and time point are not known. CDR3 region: CASSPRTKDEQFF. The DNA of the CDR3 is TGTGCCAGCAGTCCCCGTACGAAGGATGAGCAGTTCTTC.